A selection of T cell receptor beta chains follows, all from one sample in a study of vaccination effects on CD4 cells after COVID-19. The method was immunoSEQ multiplex PCR; TCRdb's version includes in-frame clones alone and lacks a portion of them. Found here are about 15,000 clones, approximately 82% of them singletons; the top ten hold more than 15%. These receptors lack a known antigen. The sequencing used CD4+ T cells from PBMCs cultured with SARS-CoV-2 spike peptides, collected after COVID-19 vaccination. These receptors originate from a human donor who had a prior SARS-CoV-2 infection. The conserved cysteine and the conserved F or W are not part of the CDR3 here. Not every row has a clone size; where given, it reads once, few, many or a size class.

>12|NA|TRBJ2-2|TRBV5-1
ASSLVPRTGELF
>12|NA|TRBJ2-3|TRBV9
ATNQGASTDTQY
>16|NA|TRBJ2-1|TRBV6-2/TRBV6-3
ASSDRTSGRGSYNEQF
>11|NA|TRBJ2-1|TRBV14
ASSHGGGLFQF
>14|NA|TRBJ2-3|TRBV7-2
ASSFVHSQGWDTQY
>9|few|TRBJ2-1|TRBV7-2
ASSYFTEQF
>15|few|TRBJ2-2|TRBV6-6
ASSPLGTGANTGELF
>11|NA|TRBJ2-7|TRBV5-1
ASSLAQGYEQY
>13|NA|TRBJ2-7|TRBV30
AWSSLRVWSYEQY
>10|NA|TRBJ1-2|TRBV5-6
ASSPGDYGYT
>14|few|TRBJ2-5|TRBV5-1
ASSLVGIRGSETQY
>16|NA|TRBJ1-5|TRBV19
ASSIDLGGTYSNQPQH
>13|NA|TRBJ1-6|TRBV28
ASSPHMGEYSPLH
>14|NA|TRBJ2-3|TRBV9
ASSALPGTGSDTQY
>11|NA|TRBJ2-7|TRBV6-5
ASRKTGIDEQY
>14|NA|TRBJ2-5|TRBV7-2
ASRETGTSGAGAQY
>10|NA|TRBJ1-1|TRBV7-2
ASSLMGVVAF
>13|NA|TRBJ1-4|TRBV14
ASSQGVPAANPLF
>13|NA|TRBJ2-1|TRBV19
ASSPRSGSLNEQF
>14|NA|TRBJ2-5|TRBV27
ASSLSPSGNQETQY
>11|NA|TRBJ2-7|TRBV3-1/TRBV3-2
ASSQLDRYEQY
>12|NA|TRBJ2-1|TRBV7-2
ASSEGLAMVAQF
>12|NA|TRBJ2-5|TRBV20-1
SASRTGVSETQY
>12|NA|TRBJ1-3|TRBV2
ASRVDSSGNTIY
>10|NA|TRBJ2-7|TRBV5-6
ASSPLGLEQY
>15|NA|TRBJ2-3|TRBV11-2
ASSRSGQAASTDTQY
>11|NA|TRBJ2-7|TRBV5-1
ASSWDRSGEQY
>13|NA|TRBJ2-6|TRBV7-9
ASSLGVPGANVLT
>13|NA|TRBJ2-2|TRBV5-1
ASSLESGALGELF
>12|NA|TRBJ2-7|TRBV9
ASSSTPLAAEQY
>14|few|TRBJ1-3|TRBV7-6
ASSLGLTASGNTIY
>12|NA|TRBJ2-3|TRBV24-1
ATSDPSITDTQY
>11|NA|TRBJ2-6|TRBV5-1
ASRESGANVLT
>10|NA|TRBJ2-4|TRBV6-6
AGLLAKNIQY
>14|NA|TRBJ1-2|TRBV24-1
ATSDSGQGGLYGYT
>11|NA|TRBJ2-3|TRBV7-2
ASSLARTDTQY
>12|NA|TRBJ2-5|TRBV6-5
ATRGGPNQETQY
>12|few|TRBJ2-7|TRBV25-1
ASSEYWTGDMQY
>8|NA|TRBJ2-7|TRBV20-1
SAFYYEQY
>11|few|TRBJ2-7|TRBV6-2/TRBV6-3
ASSSTQESEQY
>11|once|TRBJ1-4|TRBV7-3
ARRQGLREKLF
>12|NA|TRBJ2-7|TRBV30
AWSEAGGSYEQY
>13|NA|TRBJ2-5|TRBV6-4
ASSAGTVFQETQY
>11|NA|TRBJ1-1|TRBV7-3
ASSITSGTTAF
>13|few|TRBJ2-7|TRBV5-5
ASSWGLAESYEQY
>13|NA|TRBJ1-5|TRBV6-1
ASSEGSIDNQPQH
>13|NA|TRBJ2-7|TRBV5-4
ASSLRGSLVGEQY
>14|NA|TRBJ2-2|TRBV5-4
ASSLRGWDNTGELF
>15|NA|TRBJ1-6|TRBV3-1/TRBV3-2
ASSQLAARSYNSPLH
>14|NA|TRBJ2-1|TRBV3-1/TRBV3-2
ASSQARLAGRNEQF
>15|NA|TRBJ2-3|TRBV5-5
ASSPTPRRAVTDTQY
>13|NA|TRBJ1-5|TRBV9
ASSVGLDGYQPQH
>9|NA|TRBJ2-7|TRBV24-1
ATSGQGVQY
>12|NA|TRBJ2-1|TRBV21-1
ASSDLSSYNEQF